These 16 T cell receptor beta chains came from one sample sequenced in a study of T cell changes during pregnancy in multiple sclerosis. This table comes from immunoSEQ multiplex PCR, and its TCRdb copy is limited to in-frame clones, with some not included. The sample holds roughly 44,000 clones, 88% seen once. The source was CD8+ T cells from peripheral blood mononuclear cells, collected after pregnancy. The receptors were gathered from a female donor in good health, enrolled as a control in a pregnancy study.

The chain employs TRBV11-2 and TRBJ1-2; 7 nucleotides agree with TRBD1. Trimming at V came to 1 base and at J to 8 bases, leaving 19 bases not matched to a gene. CDR1 is SGHAT and CDR2 is FQNNGV in the germline V gene. The CDR3 totals 18 residues. The CDR3 region is CASSLGPQPGQPAKGYTF. In nucleotides, the CDR3 is TGTGCCAGCAGCTTAGGGCCTCAACCGGGACAGCCGGCGAAGGGCTACACCTTC. The full variable domain, in which reference TRBV11-2 and TRBJ1-2 provide the parts outside the CDR3, is EAGVAQSPRYKIIEKRQSVAFWCNPISGHATLYWYQQILGQGPKLLIQFQNNGVVDDSQLPKDRFSAERLKGVDSTLKIQPAKLEDSAVYLCASSLGPQPGQPAKGYTFGSGTRLTVV.

The chain links TRBV4-2 to TRBJ1-2; TRBD1 matches 8 bases. V was pared by 0 bases and J by 7 bases, with 10 bases of the junction left unmatched. Germline V gives CDR1 LGHNA, CDR2 YNFKEQ. CDR3 size: 16 residues. In DNA form, the CDR3 reads TGTGCCAGCAGCCAAGACTCCGCGACAGGGGTTGGTGGCTACACCTTC. Translation gives CASSQDSATGVGGYTF.

The chain combines TRBV4-3 with TRBJ2-2, with 14 bases fitting TRBD2. V trimming: 4 bases; J trimming: 0 bases; junction bases outside the gene matches: 4. The CDR3 runs to 18 residues. Germline V lookup: CDR1 LGHNA, CDR2 YSLEER. Here the CDR3 DNA reads TGCGCCAGCAGCCCAGGACTAGCGGGGGGATCGAACACCGGGGAGCTGTTTTTT. Translated: CASSPGLAGGSNTGELFF.

CDR3 coding DNA: TGTGCCAGCAGTGTCAGGGCCCACGAGCAGTACTTC. It codes for CASSVRAHEQYF. The chain recombines TRBV6-1 with TRBJ2-7, with a weak D call TRBD1 (5 bases). Between the trimmed V and J ends, which lost 4 bases and 5 bases, there was a span of 9 bases. In germline, CDR1 is MNHNS, CDR2 SASEGT. The CDR3 consists of 12 residues.

The chain is built from TRBV7-9 and TRBJ1-4; 8 nucleotides match TRBD1. Germline V gene data show CDR1 as SEHNR and CDR2 as FQNEAQ (reference sequence). This CDR3 has 13 amino acids. V dropped 8 bases and J dropped 5; count of bases not matched to a gene: 4. In nucleotides, the CDR3 is TGTGCCAGCCAACAGGGGGAAAATGAAAAACTGTTTTTT. It encodes CASQQGENEKLFF.

The chain combines TRBV4-3 with TRBJ2-6; 8 nucleotides align to TRBD1. The length of the CDR3 is 18 residues. CDR1 is LGHNA, CDR2 YSLEER, per germline. The trim removed 0 bases at V and 0 bases at J, leaving 4 bases unmatched. The CDR3 nucleotides read TGCGCCAGCAGCCAAGATGGGACAGGTTCCTCTGGGGCCAACGTCCTGACTTTC. It translates to CASSQDGTGSSGANVLTF.

This clone was observed once. J is TRBJ1-2 and V is TRBV9; D possibly corresponds to TRBD1 (5 bases). The CDR3 contains 13 residues. V lost 3 bases to trimming and J lost 4 bases, with 10 bases between them. CDR1 is SGDLS, CDR2 YYNGEE, per germline. The CDR3 loop reads CASSGGEPYGYTF. The DNA for the CDR3 is TGTGCCAGCAGCGGGGGGGAACCCTATGGCTACACCTTC.

The chain is built from TRBV7-8 and TRBJ2-7; 8 bases map to TRBD1. This CDR3 has 15 residues. Unmatched junction bases numbered 7, after V lost 4 bases and J lost 2 bases. CDR1 SGHVS and CDR2 FQNEAQ come from the germline V gene. DNA for the CDR3: TGTGCCAGCAGCTCCATTAGGGACAGGACCTACGAGCAGTACTTC. Translating gives CASSSIRDRTYEQYF. The full variable domain, in which reference TRBV7-8 and TRBJ2-7 provide the parts outside the CDR3, is GAGVSQSPRYKVAKRGQDVALRCDPISGHVSLFWYQQALGQGPEFLTYFQNEAQLDKSGLPSDRFFAERPEGSVSTLKIQRTQQEDSAVYLCASSSIRDRTYEQYFGPGTRLTVT.

The V call is TRBV11-3, the J call TRBJ1-1; TRBD1 agrees at 7 bases. After removal of 4 bases from V and 2 bases from J, the junction contained 7 bases not matched to a gene. The CDR3 is 15 amino acids. Germline V gives CDR1 SGHNT, CDR2 YENEEA. Written as DNA, the CDR3 is TGTGCCAGCAGCTCACCACAGGGGAACAACACTGAAGCTTTCTTT. This codes for CASSSPQGNNTEAFF.

This clone appeared a few times. The chain links TRBV9 to TRBJ1-1; no definite D call. Per the germline V gene, CDR1 is SGDLS and CDR2 is YYNGEE. Trimming took 5 bases from V and 3 from J, leaving 8 bases between them. The CDR3 consists of 12 residues. The CDR3 spells CASSTGDTEAFF. The CDR3, as DNA: TGTGCCAGCAGTACTGGTGACACTGAAGCTTTCTTT.

V is TRBV9 and J is TRBJ1-6; no firm D call. Germline lookup yields CDR1 SGDLS and CDR2 YYNGEE. The CDR3 covers 13 residues. The V end was cut by 3 bases, the J end by 9 bases, with 10 bases between. The CDR3 is CASSAGGISPLHF. The CDR3 DNA reads TGTGCCAGCAGCGCGGGAGGAATTTCACCCCTCCACTTT.

The rearrangement joins TRBV30 to TRBJ2-7; D is uncertain. Between the trimmed V and J ends, which lost 2 bases and 3 bases, there was a span of 20 bases. CDR1 and CDR2 (germline): GTSNPN, SVGIG (reference sequence). This CDR3 has 16 amino acids. DNA for the CDR3: TGTGCCTGGAGTCCCCCTTTAGCCCCTAGAATCTACGAGCAGTACTTC. Its protein is CAWSPPLAPRIYEQYF.

The chain employs TRBV29-1 and TRBJ1-2; 7 nucleotides agree with TRBD1. Germline V gene data show CDR1 as SQVTM and CDR2 as ANQGSEA. V was pared by 1 base and J by 2 bases, with 7 bases of the junction left unmatched. The CDR3 is 15 residues long. CDR3 sequence reads: CSVEGPRQGNYGYTF. In DNA, the CDR3 is TGCAGCGTTGAAGGGCCCCGACAGGGAAACTATGGCTACACCTTC. Full variable domain (missing parts from reference TRBV29-1 and TRBJ1-2): SAVISQKPSRDICQRGTSLTIQCQVDSQVTMMFWYRQQPGQSLTLIATANQGSEATYESGFVIDKFPISRPNLTFSTLTVSNMSPEDSSIYLCSVEGPRQGNYGYTFGSGTRLTVV.

The CDR3 sequence: CASQEDLSNTEAFF. CDR3 in DNA: TGCGCCAGCCAGGAGGACCTATCGAACACTGAAGCTTTCTTT. The chain combines TRBV5-1 with TRBJ1-1; D is unresolved. Germline CDR1 reads SGHRS; CDR2 reads YFSETQ. The CDR3 spans 14 residues. V shed 7 bases and J shed 1 base, with 14 bases lying between them.

The chain has TRBV7-9 and TRBJ2-2; no definite D call. V lost 5 bases, J lost 3 bases, and 7 bases lay in between. The germline CDR1 and CDR2 sequences are SEHNR and FQNEAQ (reference sequence). This CDR3 region has 13 residues. The CDR3 coding sequence is TGTGCCAGCAGCCCCCCCGACACCGGGGAGCTGTTTTTT. Translated: CASSPPDTGELFF.

The CDR3 here is CSAFSSGLYF. The DNA for the CDR3 is TGCAGTGCTTTCTCTAGCGGACTGTACTTC. J is TRBJ2-5 and V is TRBV20-1; 7 bases are a match to TRBD2. V gave up 5 bases and J gave up 13 bases; unmatched junction bases: 7. The CDR3 loop spans 10 amino acids. CDR1 is DFQATT, CDR2 SNEGSKA, per germline (reference sequence).